The entry that follows covers one T cell receptor (beta chain) sequence. What it binds is not known. Only in-frame clones appear in the TCRdb table, and some are missing; sequencing was by immunoSEQ multiplex PCR. The table includes roughly 34,000 clones, around 90% detected once. Time point denoted: week 47, end of study. All doses held 300 ug of mutant IDH1 20-mer peptide, with topical imiquimod. This sample is part of a study of a mutant IDH1 vaccine in newly diagnosed glioma. Study background: The study started vaccination 4-6 weeks after radiotherapy alone, or with temozolomide cycles. Standard pretreatment was either radiotherapy, temozolomide, or, for most, radiochemotherapy with temozolomide.

Study-level results: Pseudoprogression apparently lacked any relation to changes in top peripheral T cell clonotypes. Of the patients, about 95% had vaccine-induced immune responses.

The V gene end was trimmed by 4 bases and the J gene end by 4 bases; junction bases not matched to a gene: 4. The germline gives CDR1 MNHEY, CDR2 SVGAGI. The CDR3 length is 14 residues. Sequencing used PBMCs, obtained from a glioma patient whose treatment included an IDH1 peptide vaccine. The chain uses TRBV6-5 and TRBJ2-5; 9 nucleotides agree with TRBD1. This sequence was found in a woman aged 40 to 50 with glioma. The CDR3 coding sequence is TGTGCCAGCAGTTTACAGGGGGCTGGAGAGACCCAGTACTTC. Amino acids: CASSLQGAGETQYF.